These 2 T cell receptor beta chains were sequenced from one sample in a study of Tregs in tolerant kidney transplant recipients. This table comes from immunoSEQ multiplex PCR, and its TCRdb copy is limited to in-frame clones, with some not included. The sample holds roughly 40,000 clones, less than 97% seen once. These receptors lack a known antigen. Input material: Tregs from blood cultured with allogeneic cells. The receptors come from a human donor in good health.

The chain joins TRBV7-9 to TRBJ2-1; 12 bases map to TRBD2. CDR1 and CDR2 (germline): SEHNR, FQNEAQ (reference sequence). CDR3 length: 18 amino acids. Unmatched junction bases numbered 10, after V lost 1 base and J lost 6 bases. The CDR3, as DNA: TGTGCCAGCAGCTTAGAGGCTAGCGGGAGGGCGGGACTCAATGAGCAGTTCTTC. It specifies CASSLEASGRAGLNEQFF.

This clone appeared once. Here the CDR3 reads CASSFRVRADRSDEQYF. The CDR3 DNA follows: TGTGCCAGCAGCTTTCGTGTAAGGGCGGACAGGTCCGACGAGCAGTACTTC. The chain is built from TRBV5-5 and TRBJ2-7; 7 bases align to TRBD1. Germline V gene lookup returns CDR1 SGHKS and CDR2 YYEKEE (reference sequence). The CDR3 is 17 residues long. The junction had 16 bases not matched to a gene; V was cut back by 2 bases and J by 5 bases.